This TCR beta chain was observed in a study of graft-versus-host responses after intestinal transplantation. Study-level information: Multivisceral, liver-intestinal, or isolated intestinal grafts were transplanted into recipients.

The V end was cut by 5 bases, the J end by 2 bases, with 10 bases between. CDR3 size: 14 residues. The germline CDR1 and CDR2 sequences are KGHSH and LQKENI. Study-wide points: Recipient marrow showed GvH clones, some seen first in ileum or blood.

This clone has just one count. Its target is unknown. Data came from immunoSEQ multiplex PCR; TCRdb stores just in-frame clones and leaves some out. The sample lists 77,000 or so clones, about 92% seen once, with roughly 0.7% in the top ten. This receptor was taken from a human patient who received an intestinal transplant, so some T cells may come from the graft donor. The sample here was PBMCs, taken 98 days after intestinal transplantation. This chain connects TRBV18 to TRBJ2-1; D is perhaps TRBD1 or TRBD2 (5 bases each). The CDR3 region is CASSRGVPYNEQFF. CDR3 DNA: TGTGCCAGCTCAAGAGGGGTCCCCTACAATGAGCAGTTCTTC.